This T cell receptor (beta chain) was sequenced during a study of early T cells in non-severe SARS-CoV-2 infection. Study as a whole: Bulk RNA from unsorted whole blood was sequenced; chains were unpaired.

This clonotype was seen more than once but under ten times. There are 16 residues in the CDR3. The germline V and J ends were trimmed by 4 bases and 0 bases, with 13 bases remaining between them. Per germline, CDR1 SGHKS and CDR2 YYEKEE (reference sequence). MiXCR, run by TCRdb on the 5' RACE reads, gives a single entry per CDR3 protein. This sample has some 77,000 distinct CDR3 sequences, with 16% found just once. The chain has TRBV5-5 and TRBJ2-2; perhaps TRBD2 as D (5 bases). The source of this sequence is an adult who was a healthcare worker with PCR-confirmed SARS-CoV-2 infection or an uninfected control (not recorded which). The sequenced sample was whole blood. CDR3 sequence: CASSQGLGANTGELFF. The DNA of the CDR3 is TGTGCCAGCAGCCAAGGACTCGGAGCGAACACCGGGGAGCTGTTTTTT.